The clone carrying this T cell receptor (beta chain) occurred many times. TCRdb reanalysed the RACE reads using MiXCR and keeps one entry per CDR3 protein. The sample lists tens of thousands of distinct CDR3 sequences, roughly a tenth occurring once. Time point described: pre-sensitization, week 0. Treatment given: therapeutic diphenylcyclopropenone sensitization with weekly scalp DPC. These data originate in a study of human T cells and chemical hapten exposure. Germline lookup yields CDR1 SEHNR and CDR2 FQNEAQ (reference sequence). V lost 3 bases to trimming and J lost 3 bases, with 16 bases between them. This CDR3 has 16 residues.

The sequence came from a man between 35 and 55 years old with alopecia areata. Some clones in this sample may be carry-over from other donors' samples. This chain uses TRBV7-9 with TRBJ2-3; no reliable D call. The sequences come from whole blood, collected in connection with sensitization to the hapten diphenylcyclopropenone (DPC). The CDR3 spells CASSLGPAELTDTQYF. CDR3 sequence (DNA): TGTGCCAGCAGCTTGGGCCCGGCAGAACTAACAGATACGCAGTATTTT.